This T cell receptor beta chain derives from a study of OX40 agonist ivuxolimab in advanced cancers. Study background: Ivuxolimab, which patients received intravenously every 2 weeks, was dosed at 0.01 to 10 mg/kg. Dose-escalation subjects each had hepatocellular carcinoma, melanoma, renal cell or head and neck cancer.

Concerning this clone: The antigen is undetermined.

General study results and limits: Some patients who did not respond also had low normalized T-cell clonal expansion.

Trimming removed 4 bases from V and 4 bases from J, with 19 bases in between. CDR3 length equals 16 residues. Germline V gives CDR1 LNHDA, CDR2 SQIVND (reference sequence). TCRdb keeps only in-frame clones here, not all; method: immunoSEQ multiplex PCR. The sample holds some 50,000 clones; over 75% are singletons and the top ten take roughly 0.66%. This rearrangement joins TRBV19 to TRBJ1-2, with D perhaps matching TRBD1 (5 bases). This clonotype was sampled from an adult with an advanced solid tumor such as melanoma, head and neck, liver or kidney cancer. The sample in question was CD4+ or CD8+ T cells sorted from blood, obtained in a trial of the OX40 agonist ivuxolimab. In DNA form, the CDR3 reads TGTGCCAGTAGTACCCTGTACAGGAACCAACCCTATGGCTACACCTTC. As protein: CASSTLYRNQPYGYTF.